This TCR beta chain was retrieved from a study of regulatory T cells in long-lasting Graves disease. Both iRepertoire HTBI primers and Arm-PCR of CDR3 regions were used to build the TCR beta libraries. TCRdb analysed the multiplex PCR reads with MiXCR anew, one entry per CDR3 protein. The sample lists about 620,000 distinct CDR3 sequences; roughly 15% were seen once. Per germline, CDR1 SGHRS and CDR2 YFSETQ. The CDR3 totals 13 residues. This clonotype appeared a few times. One end of the junction does not line up with germline, which may come from a read error. Sample time point: newly diagnosed GD, antithyroid drugs for less than 3 months. PBMC-derived RNA was used for the TCR library. Diagnosis followed American Thyroid Association guidelines for Graves' disease. This sample was shared with a second study, whose subject was T cells in Graves' hyperthyroidism and ophthalmopathy.

The clonotype was recovered from a woman under 40 with Graves disease. The starting material was peripheral blood mononuclear cells (PBMCs), obtained at new diagnosis, from a patient treated with antithyroid drugs. The V call is TRBV5-1, the J call TRBJ2-5; the D gene could be TRBD1 or TRBD2 (5 bases each). CDR3 region: CASSSGSTETQYF. CDR3 DNA: TGTGCCAGCAGCTCAGGGAGTACTGAGACCCAGTACTTC.